What follows are 13 T cell receptor beta chains derived from one specimen sequenced in a study of shared clonotypes between healthy human individuals. Some clones are missing from TCRdb's copy, which holds only in-frame ones; the method was immunoSEQ multiplex PCR. Of around 2.3 million clones detected, about 94% appear once; the ten largest clones hold approximately 0.13%. Sample: naive CD4+ T cells sorted from blood. Regarding subset: CD45RA+ positively selected. The receptors derive from a man aged 18 to 29 in good health.

This clone was seen only a few times. This CDR3 reads CASSYRDIDNSPLHF. CDR3 nucleotides: TGTGCCAGCAGTTACCGGGACATCGATAATTCACCCCTCCACTTT. The chain couples TRBV6-5 to TRBJ1-6; tentatively, D is TRBD1 (6 bases). This CDR3 comprises 15 residues. V lost 2 bases to trimming and J lost 5 bases, with 10 bases between them. Germline V lookup: CDR1 MNHEY, CDR2 SVGAGI.

This clone is a singleton in its sample. V and J are TRBV27 and TRBJ1-4; TRBD1 is a possible D gene (5 bases). V was shortened by 1 base and J by 5 bases, with 11 bases between the two germline ends. This CDR3 has 15 residues. Looked up from germline, CDR1 is MNHEY and CDR2 is SMNVEV (reference sequence). As DNA, the CDR3 is TGTGCCAGCAGTTTATTGGCAGGGTCAAATGAAAAACTGTTTTTT. It is translated as CASSLLAGSNEKLFF.

The V gene is TRBV5-6, the J gene TRBJ1-2, with 7 bases that match TRBD1. This CDR3 is built from 14 residues. CDR1 and CDR2 (germline): SGHDT, YYEEEE. V lost 1 base to trimming and J lost 4 bases; unmatched junction nucleotides: 4. The CDR3 DNA is TGTGCCAGCAGCTTGCCGACAGGGACCTATGGCTACACCTTC. The encoded protein is CASSLPTGTYGYTF.

This chain uses TRBV5-6 with TRBJ1-1, with unresolved D. CDR3 length equals 14 residues. V was trimmed by 4 bases and J by 1 base, leaving 11 bases between them. The germline V gene encodes CDR1 SGHDT and CDR2 YYEEEE. CDR3 amino acids: CASSRAGGNTEAFF. CDR3 bases: TGTGCCAGCAGCCGGGCGGGTGGGAACACTGAAGCTTTCTTT.

The chain couples TRBV19 to TRBJ1-6; perhaps TRBD1 as D (6 bases). Trimming removed 6 bases from V and 10 bases from J, with 16 bases in between. The CDR3 length is 14 residues. CDR1 and CDR2 (germline): LNHDA, SQIVND (reference sequence). DNA of the CDR3: TGTGCCAGTAGGGGAGCAGGGGAGGGATCACCCCTCCACTTT. Translating gives CASRGAGEGSPLHF.

This clone appeared once. The chain carries TRBV19 and TRBJ2-6; 11 bases are a match to TRBD1. The CDR3 consists of 17 residues. CDR1 is LNHDA, CDR2 SQIVND, per germline (reference sequence). The trim removed 4 bases at V and 3 bases at J, leaving 5 bases unmatched. The CDR3 sequence: CASSNGQGAGGANVLTF. In nucleotides, the CDR3 is TGTGCCAGTAGTAACGGACAGGGGGCGGGTGGGGCCAACGTCCTGACTTTC.

The V gene is TRBV5-1, the J gene TRBJ1-1, with TRBD1 as a possible D gene (6 bases). Trimming shortened V by 4 bases and J by 1 base, and 17 bases separated the two germline ends. CDR3 length: 16 residues. Per the germline V gene, CDR1 is SGHRS and CDR2 is YFSETQ. The CDR3 bases are TGCGCCAGCAGCCCGGATCCTACAGGGACGAACACTGAAGCTTTCTTT. It codes for CASSPDPTGTNTEAFF.

This rearrangement joins TRBV25-1 to TRBJ1-2, with 10 bases fitting TRBD1. The CDR3 runs 16 residues. J gave up 7 bases and V 2 bases, and 10 bases lay outside the gene matches. The germline V gene has CDR1 MGHDK and CDR2 SYGVNS. DNA for the CDR3: TGTGCCAGCAGTGAAAAGGTCGGACAGGGGGATCGTGGCTACACCTTC. This encodes CASSEKVGQGDRGYTF.

The DNA of the CDR3 is TGTGCCAGCAGCCCCCCCCTTCCGACAGGTCGGAGGGAGACCCAGTACTTC. As protein: CASSPPLPTGRRETQYF. The chain uses TRBV7-2 and TRBJ2-5, with a weak D call TRBD1 (6 bases). Germline V gene sequence: CDR1 SGHTA, CDR2 FQGNSA. The CDR3 is made up of 17 amino acids. V shed 5 bases and J shed 5 bases, with 24 bases lying between them.

The gene calls are TRBV5-6 and TRBJ2-7; D ambiguous. Looked up from germline, CDR1 is SGHDT and CDR2 is YYEEEE. The CDR3 covers 14 residues. The germline V and J ends were trimmed by 2 bases and 0 bases, with 9 bases remaining between them. This chain's CDR3 is CASSFSGSSYEQYF. For the CDR3, the DNA is TGTGCCAGCAGCTTTTCCGGCAGCTCCTACGAGCAGTACTTC.

The V and J genes are TRBV7-2 and TRBJ2-7; no reliable D call. Trimming left V 1 base short and J 1 base short, with 20 bases between. The CDR3 spans 18 residues. CDR1 is SGHTA, CDR2 FQGNSA, per germline. DNA of the CDR3: TGTGCCAGCAGCTTAGTCTCCAGGCCAACAATCAATTCCTACGAGCAGTACTTC. Its translation is CASSLVSRPTINSYEQYF.

J is TRBJ2-3 and V is TRBV5-4; D is unresolved. Germline lookup yields CDR1 SGHNT and CDR2 YYREEE (reference sequence). V shed 10 bases and J shed 2 bases, with 8 bases lying between them. The CDR3 spans 11 residues. CDR3 nucleotide sequence: TGTGCCCTGTGTTTCACAGATACGCAGTATTTT. This translates into CALCFTDTQYF. The whole variable domain, remainder taken from reference TRBV5-4 and TRBJ2-3, is ETGVTQSPTHLIKTRGQQVTLRCSSQSGHNTVSWYQQALGQGPQFIFQYYREEENGRGNFPPRFSGLQFPNYSSELNVNALELDDSALYLCALCFTDTQYFGPGTRLTVL.

This chain links TRBV30 with TRBJ2-5; D not certain. The V and J ends lost 2 bases and 7 bases respectively, with 11 bases between them. CDR1 GTSNPN and CDR2 SVGIG come from the germline V gene (reference sequence). CDR3 length: 12 amino acids. Written as DNA, the CDR3 is TGTGCCTGGAGTAATAATCTGGGGACCCAGTACTTC. Its translation: CAWSNNLGTQYF.